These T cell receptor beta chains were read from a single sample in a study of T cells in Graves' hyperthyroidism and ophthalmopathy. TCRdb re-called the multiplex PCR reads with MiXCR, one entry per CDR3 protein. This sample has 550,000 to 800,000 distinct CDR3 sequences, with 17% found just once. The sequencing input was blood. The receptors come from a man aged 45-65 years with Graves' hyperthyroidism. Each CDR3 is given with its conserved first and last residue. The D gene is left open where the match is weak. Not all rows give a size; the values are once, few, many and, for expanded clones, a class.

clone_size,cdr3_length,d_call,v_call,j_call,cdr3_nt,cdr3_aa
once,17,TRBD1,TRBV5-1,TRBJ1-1,TGCGCCAGCAGCTCCCACTCCCGGACAGGGGGCTTGACTGAAGCTTTCTTT,CASSSHSRTGGLTEAFF
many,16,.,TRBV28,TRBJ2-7,TGTGCCAGCAGTTTACCCCAAGACCCACACTCCTACGAGCAGTACTTC,CASSLPQDPHSYEQYF
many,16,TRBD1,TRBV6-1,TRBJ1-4,TGTGCCAGCAGTGAAGGCGGGACAGGGCTTTTTGAAAAACTGTTTTTT,CASSEGGTGLFEKLFF
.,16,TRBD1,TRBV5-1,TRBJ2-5,TGCGCCAGCAGCTTGGGGGGGACAGGACTGCAAGAGACCCAGTACTTC,CASSLGGTGLQETQYF
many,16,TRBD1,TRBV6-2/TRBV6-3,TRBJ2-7,TGTGCCAGCAGTTTCCGAGGACAGGGGCAAAATTACGAGCAGTACTTC,CASSFRGQGQNYEQYF
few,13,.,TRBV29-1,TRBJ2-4,TGCAGCGTTGAAACACAAGACAAAAACATTCAGTACTTC,CSVETQDKNIQYF
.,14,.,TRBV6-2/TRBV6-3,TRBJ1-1,TGTGCCAGCAGTCCCCCAATGAAATTCGCTGAAGCTTTCTTT,CASSPPMKFAEAFF
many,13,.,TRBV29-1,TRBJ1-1,TGCAGCGTTGAAGTGGGGGCGATGACTGAAGCTTTCTTT,CSVEVGAMTEAFF
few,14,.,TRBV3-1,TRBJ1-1,TGTGCCAGCAGCCAATCCGCTCGGCCCACTGAAGCTTTCTTT,CASSQSARPTEAFF
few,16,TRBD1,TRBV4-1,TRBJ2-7,TGCGCCAGCAGCCCCCTAAGGGGACAGGGAGTTAGCGAGCAGTACTTC,CASSPLRGQGVSEQYF
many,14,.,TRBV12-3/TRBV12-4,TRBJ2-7,TGTGCCAGCAGTTTTAGTGGGTCTGGGGGCGAGCAGTACTTC,CASSFSGSGGEQYF
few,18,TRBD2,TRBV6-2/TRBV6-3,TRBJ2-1,TGTGCCAGCAGTTACCTCGGGGCGGGAGGGATTAGGGACAATGAGCAGTTCTTC,CASSYLGAGGIRDNEQFF
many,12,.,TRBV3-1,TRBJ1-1,TGTGCCAGCAGCCAAGATAGGCAGCAAGCTTTCTTT,CASSQDRQQAFF
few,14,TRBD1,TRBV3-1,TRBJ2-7,TGTGCCAGCAGTCAAGGGACAGGGGGCCTCGAGCAGTACTTC,CASSQGTGGLEQYF
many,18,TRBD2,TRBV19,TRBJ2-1,TGTGCCAGTACCCAGCGGGCTAGCGGGGCATCCTCCTACAATGAGCAGTTCTTC,CASTQRASGASSYNEQFF
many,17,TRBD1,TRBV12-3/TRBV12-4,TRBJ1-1,TGTGCCAGCACCCCGTCGGCGACAGGGGCGTTATGGACTGAAGCTTTCTTT,CASTPSATGALWTEAFF
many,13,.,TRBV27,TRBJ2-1,TGTGCCAGCAGCCTGGCGAGGGGAAATGAGCAGTTCTTC,CASSLARGNEQFF
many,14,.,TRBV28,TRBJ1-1,TGTGCCAGCAGTTCTATGGGGATGAACACTGAAGCTTTCTTT,CASSSMGMNTEAFF
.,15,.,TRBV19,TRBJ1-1,TGTGCCAGTAGTATAAGCCAGGGCATGAACACTGAAGCTTTCTTT,CASSISQGMNTEAFF
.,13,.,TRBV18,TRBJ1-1,TGTGCCAGCTCACCAGGTAGTGATCCAGGAACTTTCTTT,CASSPGSDPGTFF
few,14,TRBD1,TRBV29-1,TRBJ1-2,TGCAGCGTTGATGGGACAGGGGGAAATAGAGGCTACACCTTC,CSVDGTGGNRGYTF
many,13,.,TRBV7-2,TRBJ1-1,TGTGCCAGCAGCTTCACCGAGGACACTGAAGCTTTCTTT,CASSFTEDTEAFF
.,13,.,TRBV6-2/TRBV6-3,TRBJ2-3,TGTGCCAGCAGTTACGTTAGGGCAGATACGCAGTATTTT,CASSYVRADTQYF
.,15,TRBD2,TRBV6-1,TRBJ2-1,TGTGCCAGCAGTTATATTGGAGTGGGGGGGAATGAGCAGTTCTTC,CASSYIGVGGNEQFF
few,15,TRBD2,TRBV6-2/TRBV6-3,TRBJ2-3,TGTGCCAGCAGTTCAATCCGACTAGCCGCAGATACGCAGTGTTTT,CASSSIRLAADTQCF
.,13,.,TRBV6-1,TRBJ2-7,TGTGCCAGCTGTCGTAGGGGCTCCTACGAGCAGTACTTC,CASCRRGSYEQYF
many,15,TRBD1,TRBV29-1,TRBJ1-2,TGCAGCGTCTATGGGGCAGGACAGGATCTCTATGGCTACACCTTC,CSVYGAGQDLYGYTF
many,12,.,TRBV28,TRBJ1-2,TGTGCCAGCAGTGAAAAGGGTTATGGCTACACCTTC,CASSEKGYGYTF
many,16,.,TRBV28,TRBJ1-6,TGTGCCAGCAGTTCCCTAACAGGGTCCTATAATTCACCCCTCCACTTT,CASSSLTGSYNSPLHF
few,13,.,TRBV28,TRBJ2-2,TGTGCCAGCAACAGACTAGTCGGCGGGGAGCTGTTTTTT,CASNRLVGGELFF
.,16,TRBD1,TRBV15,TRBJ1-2,TGTGCCACCAGCAGCCGGGGACAGGGGGCTGGCTATGGCTACACCTTC,CATSSRGQGAGYGYTF
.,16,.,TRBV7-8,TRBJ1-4,TGTGCCAGCAGCTTAGTGGGGCATGCAACTGATGAAAAACTGTTTTTT,CASSLVGHATDEKLFF
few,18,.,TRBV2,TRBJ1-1,TGTGCCAGCAGAACCGACAGCCGGGGAGGAGATTCGGACACTGAAGCTTTCTTT,CASRTDSRGGDSDTEAFF
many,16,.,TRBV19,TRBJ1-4,TGTGCCAGTAGTATAGAAAGGACCGGTCATTCTGAAAAACTGTTTTTT,CASSIERTGHSEKLFF
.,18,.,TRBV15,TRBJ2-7,TGTGCCACCAGCAGAGATCTCCCAAGGACACTGGCCTCCTACGAGCAGTACTTC,CATSRDLPRTLASYEQYF
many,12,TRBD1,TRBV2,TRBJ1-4,TGTGCCAGCAGTTACAGGGGGGAAAAACTGTTTTTT,CASSYRGEKLFF
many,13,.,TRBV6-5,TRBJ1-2,TGTGCCAGCAGTTATGACGGCAACTATGGCTACACCTTC,CASSYDGNYGYTF
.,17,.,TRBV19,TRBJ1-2,TGTGCCAGTACCCCCCTCGGGGCAGGGAAGTTTCGGCTTGGCTACACCTTC,CASTPLGAGKFRLGYTF
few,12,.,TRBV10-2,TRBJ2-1,TGCGCCAGCAGCTTAGGGGCTGTTGAGCAGTTCTTC,CASSLGAVEQFF
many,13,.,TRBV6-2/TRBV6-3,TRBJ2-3,TGTGCCAGCAACCAGGGAAGCACAGATACGCAGTATTTT,CASNQGSTDTQYF
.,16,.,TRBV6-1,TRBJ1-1,TGTGCCAGCAGATCGACAGTGGGAAGGGGGGTAACTGAAGCTTTCTTT,CASRSTVGRGVTEAFF
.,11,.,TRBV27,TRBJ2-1,TGTGCCAGCAGCCGGGGGACTGAGCAGTTCTTC,CASSRGTEQFF
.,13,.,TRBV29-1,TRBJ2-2,TGCAGCGGTAAACGGGCCAACACCGGGGAGCTGTTTTTT,CSGKRANTGELFF
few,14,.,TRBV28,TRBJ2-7,TGTGCCAGCAGTTCCCCCTCCGGGACCTACGAGCAGTACTTC,CASSSPSGTYEQYF
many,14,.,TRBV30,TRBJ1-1,TGTGCCTGGAGTGTATTAGTAGGGCTTGCTGAAGCTTTCTTT,CAWSVLVGLAEAFF
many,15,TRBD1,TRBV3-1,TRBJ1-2,TGTGCCAGCAGCCAGTTCGACAGGGGGTACCGGGGCTACACCTTC,CASSQFDRGYRGYTF
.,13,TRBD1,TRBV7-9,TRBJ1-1,TGTGCCAGCAGCTTAGAAGACAGGGGAGAAGCTTTCTTT,CASSLEDRGEAFF
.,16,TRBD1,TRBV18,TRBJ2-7,TGTGCCAGCTCACCACCGGGACAGGGGGCGAAGTACGAGCAGTACTTC,CASSPPGQGAKYEQYF